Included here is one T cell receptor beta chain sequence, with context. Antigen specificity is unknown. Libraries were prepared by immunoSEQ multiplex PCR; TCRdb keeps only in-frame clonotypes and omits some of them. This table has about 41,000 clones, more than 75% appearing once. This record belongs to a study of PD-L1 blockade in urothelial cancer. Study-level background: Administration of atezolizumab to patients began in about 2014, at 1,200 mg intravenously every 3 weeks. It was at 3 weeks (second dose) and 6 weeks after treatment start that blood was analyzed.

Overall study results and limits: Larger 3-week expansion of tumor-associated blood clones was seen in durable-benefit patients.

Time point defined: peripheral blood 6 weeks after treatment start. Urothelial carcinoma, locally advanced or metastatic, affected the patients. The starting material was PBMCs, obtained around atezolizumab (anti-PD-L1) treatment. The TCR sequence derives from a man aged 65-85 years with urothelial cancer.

CDR3 sequence reads: CASSPGRAGLYGYTF. As DNA, the CDR3 is TGTGCCAGCAGCCCAGGTCGGGCAGGGCTTTATGGCTACACCTTC. The chain combines TRBV7-9 with TRBJ1-2, with a tentative D call TRBD1 (5 bases). The length of the CDR3 is 15 residues. The ends were cut back, 5 bases at V and 5 bases at J, with 18 bases in the middle. CDR1 and CDR2 (germline): SEHNR, FQNEAQ (reference sequence).